This T cell receptor beta chain originates from a study of T cells in women clearing cervical HPV infection. Overall study: Cases' blood sampling followed lesion detection by median roughly five months (90 to 200). Whole-study results and caveats: Controls had more TRBV6-7 (0.16%) than cases (around 0.11%).

TCRdb's table, derived via immunoSEQ multiplex PCR, lists solely in-frame clones and lacks some. Its listing shows tens of thousands of clones. Dot-blot hybridization genotyped cervical HPV amplified with MY09/MY11 PCR. This CDR3 spans 13 amino acids. Germline CDR1 MNHEY, CDR2 SVGEGT. V was pared by 10 bases and J by 4 bases, with 15 bases between. On this clone itself: Its specificity is unknown. The CDR3 end is not reached by the read, which stops 3 residues before it; the germline J gene fills it in.

The sample comprised blood buffy coat. This clonotype was sampled from a woman aged 18 to 75 with a cervical HPV16 infection that either progressed to CIN3+ or cleared (not recorded which). The chain carries TRBV6-2 or TRBV6-3 and TRBJ2-3; perhaps TRBD2 as D (5 bases). This chain's CDR3 is CATLLGGSDTQYF. The covered CDR3 bases are TGTGCCACCCTACTAGGCGGCTCAGATACG.